This T cell receptor (beta chain) was sequenced for a study of beta chain features in type 1 diabetes. Study-level findings and limits: Within patients, naive, central memory and Treg TCRB repertoires seemed more similar than within healthy donors.

Germline CDR1 reads LNHDA; CDR2 reads SQIVND (reference sequence). CDR3 length: 16 residues. J was trimmed by 1 base and V by 5 bases; bases with no gene match: 5. About this clone itself: Its antigen remains unknown.

The authors reverse transcribed all of the isolated RNA, so sequencing captured expressed TCRB transcripts. The data were produced by immunoSEQ multiplex PCR, yet TCRdb's version contains in-frame clones alone and is incomplete. The sample lists about 130,000 clones, 9% to 9.5% occurring once. The TCR comes from a man younger than 30 in good health. The V and J genes are TRBV19 and TRBJ2-2; 9 nucleotides line up with TRBD1. Sequencing was performed on central memory CD4+ T cells from blood. The CDR3: CASSPPGQGNTGELFF. The CDR3, as DNA: TGTGCCAGTAGTCCTCCGGGACAGGGGAACACCGGGGAGCTGTTTTTT. Combining the CDR3 with reference TRBV19 and TRBJ2-2 gives the whole variable domain DGGITQSPKYLFRKEGQNVTLSCEQNLNHDAMYWYRQDPGQGLRLIYYSQIVNDFQKGDIAEGYSVSREKKESFPLTVTSAQKNPTAFYLCASSPPGQGNTGELFFGEGSRLTVL.